The 32 T cell receptor beta chains below were found in one sample sequenced in a study of T cell repertoires in cytomegalovirus infection. TCRdb passed the reads through MiXCR, listing each CDR3 protein once. The sample includes fewer than 1,000,000 distinct CDR3 sequences, less than 40% seen only once; the top ten take about 14%. No antigen has been identified for these receptors. The sample was cultured CD8+ T cells from PBMCs, taken from culture after CMV antigen stimulation. The receptors were gathered from a human donor in good health (CMV status not recorded). Some clones in this sample may be carry-over from other donors' samples.

V and J are TRBV7-2 and TRBJ2-5; weak D call: TRBD2 (5 bases). This CDR3 has 14 amino acids. Germline values: CDR1 SGHTA, CDR2 FQGNSA. Trimming removed 3 bases from V and 4 bases from J, with 12 bases in between. The CDR3 loop is CASSFARRRETQYF. In nucleotides, the CDR3 is TGTGCCAGCAGCTTTGCGAGGAGGAGAGAGACCCAGTACTTC.

The chain has TRBV4-3 and TRBJ1-1, with TRBD1 as a possible D gene (5 bases). Germline CDR1 reads LGHNA; CDR2 reads YSLEER. The V end was cut by 0 bases, the J end by 2 bases, with 16 bases between. The CDR3 loop spans 17 amino acids. The CDR3 sequence is CASSQDLGVISNTEAFF. Written as DNA, the CDR3 is TGCGCCAGCAGCCAAGATCTGGGGGTTATTAGCAACACTGAAGCTTTCTTT.

J is TRBJ1-6 and V is TRBV6-6; D unresolved. Germline loops: CDR1 MNHNY, CDR2 SVGAGI (reference sequence). The CDR3 runs 15 residues. Trimming removed 4 bases at V and 5 bases at J, with 12 bases between. CDR3 nucleotide sequence: TGTGCCAGCAGTTTCTGGCTAGGGAATAATTCACCCCTCCACTTT. Translating gives CASSFWLGNNSPLHF.

The chain joins TRBV12-5 to TRBJ1-1; D remains ambiguous. This CDR3 has 13 residues. V was cut by 0 bases and J by 3 bases, with 5 bases left in between. Germline V gives CDR1 LGHNT, CDR2 FRNRAP. In DNA, the CDR3 is TGTGCTAGTGGTTTGGTAGTACACACTGAAGCTTTCTTT. Translation gives CASGLVVHTEAFF.

This clonotype was observed many times. The V call is TRBV20-1, the J call TRBJ2-1; D may match TRBD1 or TRBD2 (5 bases each). This CDR3 spans 12 amino acids. Trimming stripped 5 bases from V and 4 bases from J, with 9 bases between. CDR1 and CDR2 from the germline V gene are DFQATT and SNEGSKA (reference sequence). This CDR3 reads CSARDQYNEQFF. In DNA form, the CDR3 reads TGCAGTGCTCGGGACCAATACAATGAGCAGTTCTTC.

The sample holds a few counts of this clonotype. The chain links TRBV11-2 to TRBJ2-3, with 9 positions matching TRBD2. CDR1 is SGHAT and CDR2 is FQNNGV in the germline V gene. Germline trimming cut 5 bases from V and 6 bases from J; bases unmatched to any gene: 12. CDR3 length equals 16 residues. Here the CDR3 reads CASSPRGGPIVDTQYF. The CDR3 DNA reads as TGTGCCAGCAGCCCGCGGGGGGGACCTATTGTGGATACGCAGTATTTT.

The chain carries TRBV13 and TRBJ2-2; D might be TRBD2 (6 bases). Germline values: CDR1 PRHDT, CDR2 FYEKMQ (reference sequence). The CDR3 is made up of 16 amino acids. V lost 5 bases and J lost 4, with 17 bases in between. CDR3 bases: TGTGCCAGCAGCCCCTTACGGGAGTCTAGCACCGGGGAGCTGTTTTTT. Translating gives CASSPLRESSTGELFF.

J is TRBJ2-2 and V is TRBV11-3, with 13 bases fitting TRBD2. Trimming took 4 bases from V and 1 from J; bases not matched to a gene: 3. This CDR3 is built from 17 residues. Germline V gene sequence: CDR1 SGHNT, CDR2 YENEEA. CDR3 in amino acids: CASSSWTSGGNTGELFF. CDR3 sequence (DNA): TGTGCCAGCAGCTCCTGGACTAGCGGGGGGAACACCGGGGAGCTGTTTTTT.

This clonotype has at least ten counts. V is TRBV12-3 or TRBV12-4 and J is TRBJ1-4; 7 bases map to TRBD1. There are 14 residues in the CDR3. The ends lost 6 bases at V and 8 bases at J; junction bases unmatched: 9. The CDR3 here is CASSRQGGEEKLFF. The CDR3, as DNA: TGTGCCAGCAGCCGACAGGGAGGGGAGGAAAAACTGTTTTTT.

This clonotype was counted only a few times. The rearrangement uses TRBV19 and TRBJ1-3; D is undetermined. V was clipped by 7 bases and J by 2 bases, with 24 bases between them. Germline CDR1 is LNHDA and CDR2 is SQIVND (reference sequence). The length of the CDR3 is 18 residues. This CDR3 is CASTPPWTFLEAGNTIYF. CDR3 coding DNA: TGTGCCAGTACCCCACCTTGGACCTTCCTGGAGGCTGGAAACACCATATATTTT.

Details on this clonotype: A read error is possible here, since a much larger clone lies one base away. The CDR3 nucleotides are TGTGCCAGCAGCCCAACAGACAGGGTAAAAACTGAAGCTTTCTTT. This translates into CASSPTDRVKTEAFF. The gene calls are TRBV7-4 and TRBJ1-1, with TRBD1 identical over 7 bases. Germline loops: CDR1 SGHVT, CDR2 SQSDAQ. Losses at the gene ends were 5 bases for V and 5 bases for J; bases not matched to a gene: 11. The CDR3 spans 15 residues.

V is TRBV6-1 and J is TRBJ2-5, with TRBD1 matching over 9 bases. This CDR3 comprises 14 residues. Germline CDR1 is MNHNS and CDR2 is SASEGT. The junction had 7 bases not matched to a gene; V was cut back by 7 bases and J by 4 bases. CDR3 nucleotide sequence: TGTGCCAGCACCTGGGACAGGGATTTAGAGACCCAGTACTTC. Its translation: CASTWDRDLETQYF.

This clonotype turned up a few times. The rearrangement joins TRBV20-1 to TRBJ1-5; D remains unclear. V was trimmed by 6 bases and J by 1 base, leaving 16 bases between them. This CDR3 spans 15 amino acids. Germline V gene lookup returns CDR1 DFQATT and CDR2 SNEGSKA (reference sequence). The CDR3 nucleotides are TGCAGTGCCACCCGCGAGGATTGGAGCAATCAGCCCCAGCATTTT. Translating it yields CSATREDWSNQPQHF.

V and J are TRBV7-2 and TRBJ2-2, with D possibly being TRBD1 (5 bases). The CDR3 is 15 residues long. V lost 1 base and J lost 6, with 12 bases in between. CDR1 is SGHTA, CDR2 FQGNSA, per germline. The CDR3 sequence is CASSLENSRAGELFF. The CDR3 DNA reads TGTGCCAGCAGCTTAGAAAACAGCAGGGCCGGGGAGCTGTTTTTT.

This clonotype was detected many times. This sequence joins TRBV7-2 and TRBJ2-2; 9 bases line up with TRBD2. V lost 5 bases and J lost 2; bases outside the gene matches: 9. The germline CDR1 and CDR2 sequences are SGHTA and FQGNSA. The CDR3 contains 17 residues. The CDR3 DNA reads TGTGCCAGCAGCAGATCGGGACTAGCTTCCAACACCGGGGAGCTGTTTTTT. Translated: CASSRSGLASNTGELFF.

This chain joins TRBV5-4 and TRBJ1-1; D is ambiguous. CDR3 size: 11 residues. Germline CDR1 reads SGHNT; CDR2 reads YYREEE (reference sequence). Trimming shortened V by 10 bases and J by 11 bases, and 18 bases separated the two germline ends. CDR3 sequence reads: CACYSGVRAFF. The DNA of the CDR3 is TGTGCCTGCTACAGTGGTGTCCGTGCTTTCTTT.

V usage is TRBV5-6 and J usage is TRBJ1-2; no clear D gene. The V end was cut by 4 bases, the J end by 8 bases, with 12 bases between. The CDR3 covers 12 residues. The germline CDR1 and CDR2 sequences are SGHDT and YYEEEE. The DNA of the CDR3 is TGTGCCAGCAGCCGGTGGGCTCTGGGCTACACCTTC. The encoded protein is CASSRWALGYTF.

The J gene is TRBJ2-7, the V gene TRBV9; 12 bases map to TRBD1. V was clipped by 3 bases and J by 3 bases; unmatched bases: 4. CDR1 is SGDLS and CDR2 is YYNGEE in the germline V gene. The CDR3 has 15 amino acids. The DNA of the CDR3 is TGTGCCAGCAGCGGGGGGACAGGGGGCTTCTACGAGCAGTACTTC. It encodes CASSGGTGGFYEQYF.

Turning to this clonotype: A much larger clone differs from this one at a single base, so this may be a read error. This sequence joins TRBV12-3 or TRBV12-4 and TRBJ1-5; 8 nucleotides match TRBD1. CDR3 size: 14 residues. The CDR3, as DNA: TGTGTCAGCAGTCCCCTACAGGGGGGCCAGCCCCAGCATTTT. Protein: CVSSPLQGGQPQHF.

This clonotype has a handful of counts. The genes are TRBV7-6 and TRBJ1-5; D is unresolved. V lost 1 base, J lost 4 bases, and 5 bases lay in between. The CDR3 length is 13 residues. Germline V gene data show CDR1 as SGHVS and CDR2 as FNYEAQ. The CDR3 protein is CASSLELNQPQHF. DNA for the CDR3: TGTGCCAGCAGCTTAGAACTGAATCAGCCCCAGCATTTT.

The V and J genes are TRBV4-1 and TRBJ2-7, with TRBD1 matching over 10 bases. The germline gives CDR1 MGHRA, CDR2 YSYEKL. The CDR3 spans 16 residues. Trimming took 0 bases from V and 5 from J; bases not matched to a gene: 7. The CDR3 DNA reads as TGCGCCAGCAGCCAAGATGGAGGGACAGGGGAGGACGAGCAGTACTTC. It is translated as CASSQDGGTGEDEQYF.

The chain is built from TRBV7-9 and TRBJ1-5; D gene ambiguous. Germline CDR1 and CDR2: SEHNR and FQNEAQ (reference sequence). Deletions cut 6 bases from V and 1 base from J, with 10 bases between. The CDR3 loop spans 14 amino acids. The CDR3 is CASRPHRSNQPQHF. CDR3 nucleotide sequence: TGTGCCAGCAGGCCCCATAGGAGCAATCAGCCCCAGCATTTT.

The chain combines TRBV7-6 with TRBJ1-1; 7 nucleotides line up with TRBD1. The trim removed 2 bases at V and 4 bases at J, leaving 10 bases unmatched. CDR3 length equals 16 residues. Germline loops: CDR1 SGHVS, CDR2 FNYEAQ. The DNA of the CDR3 is TGTGCCAGCAGCTTAAATCCACAGGGGTCGATCACTGAAGCTTTCTTT. It yields the protein CASSLNPQGSITEAFF.

This clonotype occurred a few times. The chain combines TRBV10-3 with TRBJ2-1; 10 nucleotides match TRBD2. J lost 4 bases, V lost 3 bases, and 3 bases had no gene match. This CDR3 has 15 amino acids. Germline CDR1 and CDR2: ENHRY and SYGVKD. CDR3 sequence: CAISELAGNYNEQFF. The CDR3 DNA sequence: TGTGCCATCAGTGAACTAGCGGGAAATTACAATGAGCAGTTCTTC.

The sample holds a few counts of this clonotype. This chain joins TRBV19 and TRBJ2-3; 9 nucleotides agree with TRBD2. The CDR3 is 17 amino acids. V trimming: 5 bases; J trimming: 5 bases; junction bases outside the gene matches: 14. Germline V gene data show CDR1 as LNHDA and CDR2 as SQIVND (reference sequence). The CDR3 reads CASSGPSGAASGDTQYF. The CDR3 region has the DNA TGTGCCAGTAGTGGGCCTAGCGGGGCGGCCTCGGGAGATACGCAGTATTTT.

The genes are TRBV18 and TRBJ1-5; D possibly corresponds to TRBD1 (6 bases). This CDR3 region has 14 residues. In germline, CDR1 is KGHSH, CDR2 LQKENI. V shed 5 bases and J shed 9 bases, with 17 bases lying between them. The CDR3 DNA is TGTGCCAGCTCATCGGACAGCCAAGCGCGGCCCCAGCATTTT. Translating it yields CASSSDSQARPQHF.

Written as DNA, the CDR3 is TGTGCCATCAGTGATTTCCGGACAGGGGAGGGAGAGACCCAGTACTTC. As protein: CAISDFRTGEGETQYF. This chain links TRBV10-3 with TRBJ2-5; 9 bases agree with TRBD1. The CDR3 sequence is 16 residues long. From germline, CDR1 is ENHRY and CDR2 SYGVKD. The trim removed 3 bases at V and 4 bases at J, leaving 9 bases unmatched.

This chain connects TRBV20-1 to TRBJ1-4; D gene unclear. The CDR3 totals 11 residues. With 6 bases removed from V and 7 bases from J, the gap between germline ends came to 9 bases. The germline V gene has CDR1 DFQATT and CDR2 SNEGSKA (reference sequence). The CDR3 reads CSATLGEKLFF. The CDR3 bases are TGCAGTGCAACACTTGGTGAAAAACTGTTTTTT.

V usage is TRBV10-2 and J usage is TRBJ2-1; D ambiguous. Trimming took 3 bases from V and 4 from J, leaving 16 bases between them. Germline-derived CDR1 and CDR2 are WSHSY and SAAADI. The CDR3 has 16 residues. The DNA of the CDR3 is TGCGCCAGCAGTGAAGTTCTACCGGGTAATTACAATGAGCAGTTCTTC. It translates to CASSEVLPGNYNEQFF.

This clonotype was seen more than once but under ten times. The J gene is TRBJ1-1, the V gene TRBV12-3 or TRBV12-4; 9 bases map to TRBD1. This CDR3 is 15 amino acids long. V shed 2 bases, J shed 6 bases, and the junction held 7 bases outside the gene matches. CDR3: CASSLNGQGLSEAFF. Written as DNA, the CDR3 is TGTGCCAGCAGTTTAAACGGACAGGGGTTGTCTGAAGCTTTCTTT.

The chain carries TRBV2 and TRBJ1-2; 7 nucleotides match TRBD1. Germline trimming cut 5 bases from V and 7 bases from J; bases unmatched to any gene: 7. The CDR3 sequence is 13 residues long. Per the germline V gene, CDR1 is SNHLY and CDR2 is FYNNEI. The CDR3 DNA reads as TGTGCCAGCAGTTCGACAGGGATGGGTGGCTACACCTTC. It yields the protein CASSSTGMGGYTF.

This clonotype came up many times. CDR3 sequence: CASSPTGVRGGARNIQYF. The CDR3 DNA is TGTGCCAGCAGCCCCACCGGGGTCCGCGGGGGGGCCAGGAACATTCAGTACTTC. The chain employs TRBV7-2 and TRBJ2-4, with 9 bases matching TRBD2. The CDR3 is made up of 18 amino acids. The V gene's germline CDR1 is SGHTA and CDR2 FQGNSA. V gave up 5 bases and J gave up 7 bases; unmatched junction bases: 18.